This record covers a single T cell receptor (beta chain). This specimen comes from a study of cytomegalovirus exposure and HLA in healthy donors. A multiplex PCR was run with 60 Vbeta primers and 13 Jbeta primers. Method: immunoSEQ multiplex PCR; TCRdb's copy keeps in-frame clones and lacks some. Altogether about 120,000 clones are present, approximately 70% being singletons, with the ten largest covering roughly 10%. The TCR originated in a woman aged 40 to 50 in good health and CMV-seropositive. Sample: PBMCs.

The CDR3 DNA sequence: TGTGCCAGCAGCGAGGGGGGGAGGGGTACAGATACGCAGTATTTT. It specifies CASSEGGRGTDTQYF. V usage is TRBV9 and J usage is TRBJ2-3; TRBD2 is a possible D gene (7 bases). The germline V gene encodes CDR1 SGDLS and CDR2 YYNGEE. The V end was cut by 3 bases, the J end by 3 bases, with 14 bases between. CDR3 length: 15 residues.